This T cell receptor beta chain was identified during a study of blood T cell repertoires in COVID-19. The data were produced by immunoSEQ multiplex PCR, yet TCRdb's version contains in-frame clones alone and is incomplete. The sample lists a few hundred thousand clones; roughly 84% were seen once. Material: peripheral blood. This receptor was taken from a woman aged 55-70 years with acute or convalescent COVID-19.

The chain's CDR3 is CASSLARQGDSPLHF. CDR3 nucleotides: TGCGCCAGCAGCTTGGCTAGACAGGGAGACTCACCCCTCCACTTT. This sequence joins TRBV5-1 and TRBJ1-6, with 7 bases identical to TRBD1. Losses at the gene ends were 0 bases for V and 10 bases for J; bases not matched to a gene: 7. The CDR3 consists of 15 residues. Germline lookup yields CDR1 SGHRS and CDR2 YFSETQ.